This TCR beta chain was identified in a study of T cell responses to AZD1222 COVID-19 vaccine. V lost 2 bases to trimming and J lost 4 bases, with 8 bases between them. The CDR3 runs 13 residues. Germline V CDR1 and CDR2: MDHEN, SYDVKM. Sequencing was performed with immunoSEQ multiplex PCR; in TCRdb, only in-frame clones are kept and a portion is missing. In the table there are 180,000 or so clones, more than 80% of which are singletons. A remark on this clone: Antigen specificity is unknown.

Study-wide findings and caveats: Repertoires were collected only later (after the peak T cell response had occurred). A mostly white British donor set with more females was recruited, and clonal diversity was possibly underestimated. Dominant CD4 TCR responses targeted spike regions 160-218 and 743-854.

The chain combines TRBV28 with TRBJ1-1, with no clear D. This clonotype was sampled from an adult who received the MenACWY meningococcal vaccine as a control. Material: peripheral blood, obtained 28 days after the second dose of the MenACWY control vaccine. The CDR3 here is CASSLRWGTEAFF. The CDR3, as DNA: TGTGCCAGCAGTTTAAGGTGGGGCACTGAAGCTTTCTTT. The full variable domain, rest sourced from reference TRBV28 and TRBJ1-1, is DVKVTQSSRYLVKRTGEKVFLECVQDMDHENMFWYRQDPGLGLRLIYFSYDVKMKEKGDIPEGYSVSREKKERFSLILESASTNQTSMYLCASSLRWGTEAFFGQGTRLTVV.